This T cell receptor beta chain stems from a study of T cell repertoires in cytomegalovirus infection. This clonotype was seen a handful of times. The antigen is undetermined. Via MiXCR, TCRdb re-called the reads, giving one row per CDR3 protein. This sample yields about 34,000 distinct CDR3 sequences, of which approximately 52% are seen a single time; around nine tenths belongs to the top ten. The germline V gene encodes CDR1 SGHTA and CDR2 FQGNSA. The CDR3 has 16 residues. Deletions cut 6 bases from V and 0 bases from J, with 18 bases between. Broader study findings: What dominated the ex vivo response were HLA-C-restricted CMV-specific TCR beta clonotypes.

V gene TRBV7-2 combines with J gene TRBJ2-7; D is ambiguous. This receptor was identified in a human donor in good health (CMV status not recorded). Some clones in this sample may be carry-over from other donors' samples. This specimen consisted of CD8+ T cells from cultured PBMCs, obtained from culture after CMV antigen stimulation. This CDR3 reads CASSLTKTQSSYEQYF. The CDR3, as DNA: TGTGCCAGCAGTCTCACCAAGACACAGAGCTCCTACGAGCAGTACTTC. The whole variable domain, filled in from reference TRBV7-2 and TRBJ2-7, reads GAGVSQSPSNKVTEKGKDVELRCDPISGHTALYWYRQSLGQGLEFLIYFQGNSAPDKSGLPSDRFSAERTGGSVSTLTIQRTQQEDSAVYLCASSLTKTQSSYEQYFGPGTRLTVT.